This T cell receptor beta chain was profiled in a study of T cell repertoires in ileal Crohn's disease. As regards this clone: Its target is not known.

General study results and limits: Sorted CD8 T cells held more high-frequency clones than CD4.

Data came from immunoSEQ multiplex PCR; TCRdb stores just in-frame clones and leaves some out. The sample has some 8,000 clones, 70% to 90% seen once. Germline V gives CDR1 MNHEY, CDR2 SMNVEV (reference sequence). The CDR3 runs to 13 residues. Trimming took off 2 bases at V and 9 bases at J, with 11 bases between the two ends. The receptor was derived from an adult with Crohn's disease. Sequencing used ileal tissue. V gene TRBV27 combines with J gene TRBJ2-1; D may be TRBD2 (5 bases). CDR3 DNA: TGTGCCAGCAGTTTACTCTTAAGCGGTGAGCAGTTCTTC. This gives the protein CASSLLLSGEQFF.